Following are 20 T cell receptor beta chains from one sample sequenced in a study of vaccination and CD4 T cells after COVID-19 (dated by TCRdb to 2021 to 2024). The sample's treatment or condition, from its label and the paper: approximately 9-day PBMC culture with coronavirus spike peptide pools or control peptides (ViraFEST assay). The receptor library was made with PCR. Sequencing relied on an Illumina iSeq 100. DNA from cultured CD4+ T cells underwent TCR sequencing with the Oncomine TCR Beta short-read assay at the Johns Hopkins FTIC core. Clones were called with MiXCR by TCRdb after fastp trimmed the public reads at Q25, and only in-frame beta chains were retained. Entries that share a CDR3 protein sequence are merged under the most common genes and DNA. The sample includes around 8,600 distinct CDR3 sequences, with over 60% observed a single time. 35% of the sample comes from the top ten.

For these TCRs, the target antigens are not known. Sequenced: CD4+ T cells from blood, cultured in vitro. The receptors were sampled from a human donor who had recovered from COVID-19.

The chain combines TRBV2 with TRBJ2-3; D unresolved. Between the trimmed V and J ends, which lost 4 bases and 5 bases, there was a span of 7 bases. This CDR3 contains 12 residues. Germline CDR1 and CDR2: SNHLY and FYNNEI. The CDR3 protein is CASSGIEDTQYF. Here the CDR3 DNA reads TGTGCCAGCAGTGGCATTGAAGATACGCAGTATTTT.

This clonotype has just a few counts. The chain carries TRBV2 and TRBJ1-6, with D tentatively TRBD1 (5 bases). CDR1 is SNHLY, CDR2 FYNNEI, per germline. The V and J ends lost 4 bases and 10 bases respectively, with 17 bases between them. This CDR3 contains 15 residues. The DNA of the CDR3 is TGTGCCAGCAGTGGTGGGGGGTTAGGAAAATCACCCCTCCACTTT. It is translated as CASSGGGLGKSPLHF.

The rearrangement uses TRBV11-3 and TRBJ1-5; 7 bases fit TRBD1. J was trimmed by 2 bases and V by 2 bases; bases with no gene match: 6. Germline V gives CDR1 SGHNT, CDR2 YENEEA. The CDR3 consists of 16 residues. CDR3 DNA sequence: TGTGCCAGCAGCTTAATAGGGGGCGAAGGCAATCAGCCCCAGCATTTT. Translating it yields CASSLIGGEGNQPQHF.

This chain uses TRBV28 with TRBJ1-5, with TRBD1 matching 7 bases. With 6 bases clipped from V and 0 bases from J, the junction kept 5 bases outside the gene matches. Germline CDR1 MDHEN, CDR2 SYDVKM. The CDR3 contains 15 residues. The CDR3 loop reads CASSPGTVSNQPQHF. The CDR3 DNA is TGTGCCAGCAGCCCCGGGACAGTTAGCAATCAGCCCCAGCATTTT.

This clonotype has more than one count but fewer than ten. The gene calls are TRBV7-9 and TRBJ1-6; D is unclear. Germline lookup yields CDR1 SEHNR and CDR2 FQNEAQ (reference sequence). The CDR3 length is 16 residues. V lost 2 bases and J lost 7, with 15 bases in between. As DNA, the CDR3 is TGTGCCAGCAGCTTACGGGGTACCGCCTCAAATTCACCCCTCCACTTT. Protein sequence: CASSLRGTASNSPLHF.

This clonotype was recorded only once. V usage is TRBV6-2 or TRBV6-3 and J usage is TRBJ2-7, with D possibly TRBD2 on 6 matching bases. Germline lookup yields CDR1 MNHEY and CDR2 SVGEGT. The CDR3 consists of 14 residues. Trimming left V 6 bases short and J 0 bases short, with 12 bases between. The CDR3 loop is CASSPRRGSYEQYF. CDR3 sequence (DNA): TGTGCCAGCAGCCCAAGGAGGGGCTCCTACGAGCAGTACTTC.

The V gene is TRBV20-1, the J gene TRBJ2-7; D is ambiguous. The CDR3 runs to 10 residues. Germline V gene lookup returns CDR1 DFQATT and CDR2 SNEGSKA (reference sequence). Deletions cut 5 bases from V and 9 bases from J, with 11 bases between. CDR3 protein: CSAVSSRQYF. The CDR3 region has the DNA TGCAGTGCTGTTAGCAGCAGGCAGTACTTC.

In its sample, this clonotype was seen a few times. The chain is built from TRBV7-3 and TRBJ1-1, with 7 nucleotides matching TRBD1. The CDR3 length is 13 residues. V lost 9 bases and J lost 2; bases outside the gene matches: 6. Germline V gene sequence: CDR1 SGHTA, CDR2 FQGTGA. The CDR3 reads CASARQGNTEAFF. As DNA, the CDR3 is TGTGCCAGTGCACGACAGGGCAACACTGAAGCTTTCTTT.

The sample holds one count of this clonotype. The chain recombines TRBV10-2 with TRBJ2-2, with no clear D. The CDR3 length is 15 residues. CDR1 and CDR2 (germline): WSHSY, SAAADI. The germline V and J ends were trimmed by 10 bases and 1 base, with 16 bases remaining between them. The CDR3 reads CATNDLLVNTGELFF. The CDR3 DNA reads TGCGCCACCAATGATTTATTAGTGAACACCGGGGAGCTGTTTTTT.

V usage is TRBV27 and J usage is TRBJ2-2; 7 nucleotides line up with TRBD1. CDR1 and CDR2 from the germline V gene are MNHEY and SMNVEV (reference sequence). The CDR3 is made up of 14 amino acids. V lost 5 bases to trimming and J lost 3 bases; unmatched junction nucleotides: 3. In DNA, the CDR3 is TGTGCCAGCAGTCTGGGACAGTACACCGGGGAGCTGTTTTTT. This translates into CASSLGQYTGELFF.

The chain is built from TRBV19 and TRBJ1-1; D is ambiguous. Per germline, CDR1 LNHDA and CDR2 SQIVND (reference sequence). Between the trimmed V and J ends, which lost 3 bases and 1 base, there was a span of 6 bases. The CDR3 runs to 13 residues. The CDR3 region is CASSMGRNTEAFF. CDR3 nucleotide sequence: TGTGCCAGTAGTATGGGCAGGAACACTGAAGCTTTCTTT.

V is TRBV7-2 and J is TRBJ1-5; 9 positions agree with TRBD1. This CDR3 region has 14 residues. Losses at the gene ends were 5 bases for V and 4 bases for J; bases not matched to a gene: 3. Germline CDR1 is SGHTA and CDR2 is FQGNSA. The CDR3 DNA follows: TGTGCCAGCAGCCACAGGGGGCGGAATCAGCCCCAGCATTTT. Its translation is CASSHRGRNQPQHF.

CDR3 loop: CASSRTGLETQYF. DNA of the CDR3: TGTGCCAGTAGCCGGACAGGGCTAGAGACCCAGTACTTC. The V call is TRBV19, the J call TRBJ2-5; TRBD1 agrees at 8 bases. The J segment lost 4 bases and the V segment lost 6 bases, leaving 4 bases of the junction unmatched. This CDR3 comprises 13 residues. CDR1 LNHDA and CDR2 SQIVND come from the germline V gene (reference sequence).

This clonotype has more than one count but fewer than ten. J is TRBJ1-5 and V is TRBV10-3; D remains unclear. Germline V gene sequence: CDR1 ENHRY, CDR2 SYGVKD. V gave up 4 bases and J gave up 7 bases, with 11 bases separating them. CDR3 length: 13 amino acids. CDR3 region: CAISGADGQPQHF. CDR3 coding DNA: TGTGCCATCAGTGGGGCAGACGGGCAGCCCCAGCATTTT.

This clonotype is a singleton in its sample. This chain uses TRBV5-1 with TRBJ1-2, with D hard to call. The CDR3 runs 15 residues. The ends were cut back, 4 bases at V and 4 bases at J, with 17 bases in the middle. Looked up from germline, CDR1 is SGHRS and CDR2 is YFSETQ. CDR3 nucleotides: TGCGCCAGCAGCCTACTCGGCGGAGGAACCTATGGCTACACCTTC. This codes for CASSLLGGGTYGYTF.

The chain couples TRBV11-1 to TRBJ2-7; tentatively, D is TRBD2 (7 bases). This CDR3 comprises 15 residues. V was trimmed by 2 bases and J by 0 bases, leaving 11 bases between them. The germline gives CDR1 SGHAT, CDR2 FQDESV (reference sequence). The CDR3 reads CASSLRGGLSYEQYF. The CDR3, as DNA: TGTGCCAGCAGCTTAAGGGGGGGCCTCTCCTACGAGCAGTACTTC.

V is TRBV20-1 and J is TRBJ2-5, with a possible D match to TRBD2 (5 bases). V was cut by 3 bases and J by 1 base, with 9 bases left in between. CDR3 length equals 13 residues. Germline V gene sequence: CDR1 DFQATT, CDR2 SNEGSKA (reference sequence). CDR3 region: CSASRRSQETQYF. The CDR3 nucleotides are TGCAGTGCTAGTCGGAGGTCCCAAGAGACCCAGTACTTC.

This clonotype was seen just once. The gene calls are TRBV28 and TRBJ2-2; tentatively, D is TRBD2 (6 bases). Between the trimmed V and J ends, which lost 4 bases and 2 bases, there was a span of 17 bases. Germline V lookup: CDR1 MDHEN, CDR2 SYDVKM. This CDR3 region has 17 residues. CDR3 loop: CASSSDPLATNTGELFF. In nucleotides, the CDR3 is TGTGCCAGCAGTTCCGACCCCCTAGCGACCAACACCGGGGAGCTGTTTTTT. Full variable domain (rest looked up from reference TRBV28 and TRBJ2-2): DVKVTQSSRYLVKRTGEKVFLECVQDMDHENMFWYRQDPGLGLRLIYFSYDVKMKEKGDIPEGYSVSREKKERFSLILESASTNQTSMYLCASSSDPLATNTGELFFGEGSRLTVL.

The rearrangement joins TRBV24-1 to TRBJ2-1; D ambiguous. CDR1 is KGHDR, CDR2 SFDVKD, per germline. The length of the CDR3 is 11 residues. V gave up 4 bases and J gave up 7 bases, with 4 bases separating them. CDR3 sequence: CATSDRNEQFF. DNA for the CDR3: TGTGCCACCAGTGACAGAAATGAGCAGTTCTTC.

The chain is built from TRBV11-2 and TRBJ2-3; TRBD2 matches 9 bases. The trim removed 1 base at V and 2 bases at J, leaving 4 bases unmatched. CDR1 is SGHAT, CDR2 FQNNGV, per germline. The CDR3 covers 16 residues. The CDR3 region is CASSLGLAGLTDTQYF. DNA for the CDR3: TGTGCCAGCAGCTTAGGGCTAGCGGGGCTCACAGATACGCAGTATTTT.